The 10 T cell receptor beta chains below were found in one sample sequenced in a study of T cells in Graves' hyperthyroidism and ophthalmopathy. RNA transcripts served as the template for amplifying TCR beta CDR3 regions. The TCR CDR3 was amplified in a first-round RT-PCR using the HTBI primer set. One entry per CDR3 protein, called by TCRdb with MiXCR from the multiplex PCR reads. The table records a few hundred thousand distinct CDR3 sequences, around 43% of them present only once. The sequencing sample was made of peripheral blood or thyroid tissue (not recorded which). Source of these receptors: an adult woman with Graves' disease, either hyperthyroidism or ophthalmopathy (not recorded which).

This sequence joins TRBV12-3 or TRBV12-4 and TRBJ1-4; weak D call: TRBD1 (6 bases). The CDR3 has 14 amino acids. The V and J ends lost 5 bases and 5 bases respectively, with 12 bases between them. The CDR3 is CASSRQVKNEKLFF. The DNA for the CDR3 is TGTGCCAGCAGTCGACAGGTCAAGAATGAAAAACTGTTTTTT.

DNA for the CDR3: TGTGCCAGTAGTACCGGGACAGGGAGGGTGACGCAGCATTTT. It codes for CASSTGTGRVTQHF. This chain uses TRBV19 with TRBJ1-5, with 9 bases fitting TRBD1. The V gene end was trimmed by 4 bases and the J gene end by 13 bases; junction bases not matched to a gene: 11. The CDR3 length is 14 residues. Per germline, CDR1 LNHDA and CDR2 SQIVND (reference sequence). Filled out from reference TRBV19 and TRBJ1-5, the complete variable domain reads DGGITQSPKYLFRKEGQNVTLSCEQNLNHDAMYWYRQDPGQGLRLIYYSQIVNDFQKGDIAEGYSVSREKKESFPLTVTSAQKNPTAFYLCASSTGTGRVTQHFGDGTRLSIL.

The V gene is TRBV5-1, the J gene TRBJ1-2; D unclear. Trimming stripped 2 bases from V and 2 bases from J, with 10 bases between. The CDR3 covers 14 residues. Germline V lookup: CDR1 SGHRS, CDR2 YFSETQ. This CDR3 reads CASSLTAGNYGYTF. The CDR3 DNA follows: TGCGCCAGCAGCTTAACAGCCGGGAACTATGGCTACACCTTC.

J is TRBJ1-1 and V is TRBV7-2; D gene unclear. There are 16 residues in the CDR3. V was clipped by 4 bases and J by 1 base, with 16 bases between them. Germline values: CDR1 SGHTA, CDR2 FQGNSA. This CDR3 is CASSWLAGKGNTEAFF. CDR3 sequence (DNA): TGTGCCAGCAGCTGGCTCGCGGGGAAAGGGAACACTGAAGCTTTCTTT.

The rearrangement joins TRBV7-2 to TRBJ2-7, with D unclear. Germline-derived CDR1 and CDR2 are SGHTA and FQGNSA. The CDR3 is made up of 12 amino acids. Trimming took off 3 bases at V and 7 bases at J, with 10 bases between the two ends. The CDR3 reads CASSLLGNEQYF. CDR3 bases: TGTGCCAGCAGCTTGTTGGGTAATGAGCAGTACTTC. The full variable domain, rest sourced from reference TRBV7-2 and TRBJ2-7, is GAGVSQSPSNKVTEKGKDVELRCDPISGHTALYWYRQSLGQGLEFLIYFQGNSAPDKSGLPSDRFSAERTGGSVSTLTIQRTQQEDSAVYLCASSLLGNEQYFGPGTRLTVT.

The chain joins TRBV7-6 to TRBJ2-7, with a tentative D call TRBD2 (5 bases). Germline V gene data show CDR1 as SGHVS and CDR2 as FNYEAQ. Trimming removed 5 bases from V and 5 bases from J, with 19 bases in between. The CDR3 covers 15 residues. CDR3 sequence (DNA): TGTGCCAGCAGCGCCTCCCTAGCCCTCAGCGACGAGCAGTACTTC. Translated, it gives CASSASLALSDEQYF.

J is TRBJ1-4 and V is TRBV7-2; unclear D gene. The CDR3 spans 15 residues. Trimming stripped 4 bases from V and 5 bases from J, with 14 bases between. Germline V lookup: CDR1 SGHTA, CDR2 FQGNSA. CDR3 nucleotide sequence: TGTGCCAGCAGCTCCCCGGAGGGCTCGAATGAAAAACTGTTTTTT. Its protein is CASSSPEGSNEKLFF.

The chain recombines TRBV5-4 with TRBJ1-1; D is ambiguous. Germline CDR1 SGHNT, CDR2 YYREEE (reference sequence). CDR3 length equals 15 residues. V dropped 1 base and J dropped 1 base, with 11 bases sitting between them. This CDR3 is CASSLSLGKNTEAFF. The CDR3 DNA sequence: TGTGCCAGCAGCTTGAGTCTGGGGAAGAACACTGAAGCTTTCTTT.

This clonotype came up a few times. V is TRBV20-1 and J is TRBJ2-7, with TRBD2 matching 7 bases. Germline values: CDR1 DFQATT, CDR2 SNEGSKA (reference sequence). The junction had 13 bases not matched to a gene; V was cut back by 2 bases and J by 0 bases. The CDR3 loop spans 17 amino acids. The CDR3 loop is CSARPRPAGLSSYEQYF. In DNA form, the CDR3 reads TGCAGTGCTAGACCCCGTCCGGCGGGACTAAGCTCCTACGAGCAGTACTTC.

The chain joins TRBV6-4 to TRBJ2-2; 9 bases align to TRBD2. CDR1 is MRHNA, CDR2 SNTAGT, per germline. V lost 4 bases, J lost 7 bases, and 7 bases stayed unmatched. There are 15 residues in the CDR3. Here the CDR3 reads CASSAIAGVGGELFF. DNA for the CDR3: TGTGCCAGCAGTGCCATAGCGGGAGTTGGCGGGGAGCTGTTTTTT.